This T cell receptor (beta chain) was captured in a study of blood T cell repertoires in COVID-19. About the research overall: Samples representing acute and convalescent COVID-19 were sourced from the United States, Italy and Spain. Nucleic acid was either cDNA or gDNA, and it came from T cells, B-cell-depleted T cells, or PBMCs.

J was trimmed by 5 bases and V by 6 bases; bases with no gene match: 8. The CDR3 is 14 residues long. Germline loops: CDR1 ENHRY, CDR2 SYGVKD. In the authors' methods: Amplification of reference gene primers provided the estimated nucleated cell counts. The method was immunoSEQ multiplex PCR; TCRdb's version includes in-frame clones alone and lacks a portion of them. That table is the source of V, J and clone size, and D and trimming were worked out from the DNA. The profile shows a few hundred thousand clones, roughly 90% of them singletons. Patients of the Seattle cohort, enrolled during active infection, were followed longitudinally.

The V gene is TRBV10-3, the J gene TRBJ2-5; 8 nucleotides agree with TRBD2. The sample consisted of peripheral blood. This receptor was taken from a woman aged 25 to 39 with COVID-19, enrolled during active disease. Here the CDR3 reads CAIRPGLEGETQYF. The DNA for the CDR3 is TGTGCCATCAGACCGGGACTAGAGGGTGAGACCCAGTACTTC.